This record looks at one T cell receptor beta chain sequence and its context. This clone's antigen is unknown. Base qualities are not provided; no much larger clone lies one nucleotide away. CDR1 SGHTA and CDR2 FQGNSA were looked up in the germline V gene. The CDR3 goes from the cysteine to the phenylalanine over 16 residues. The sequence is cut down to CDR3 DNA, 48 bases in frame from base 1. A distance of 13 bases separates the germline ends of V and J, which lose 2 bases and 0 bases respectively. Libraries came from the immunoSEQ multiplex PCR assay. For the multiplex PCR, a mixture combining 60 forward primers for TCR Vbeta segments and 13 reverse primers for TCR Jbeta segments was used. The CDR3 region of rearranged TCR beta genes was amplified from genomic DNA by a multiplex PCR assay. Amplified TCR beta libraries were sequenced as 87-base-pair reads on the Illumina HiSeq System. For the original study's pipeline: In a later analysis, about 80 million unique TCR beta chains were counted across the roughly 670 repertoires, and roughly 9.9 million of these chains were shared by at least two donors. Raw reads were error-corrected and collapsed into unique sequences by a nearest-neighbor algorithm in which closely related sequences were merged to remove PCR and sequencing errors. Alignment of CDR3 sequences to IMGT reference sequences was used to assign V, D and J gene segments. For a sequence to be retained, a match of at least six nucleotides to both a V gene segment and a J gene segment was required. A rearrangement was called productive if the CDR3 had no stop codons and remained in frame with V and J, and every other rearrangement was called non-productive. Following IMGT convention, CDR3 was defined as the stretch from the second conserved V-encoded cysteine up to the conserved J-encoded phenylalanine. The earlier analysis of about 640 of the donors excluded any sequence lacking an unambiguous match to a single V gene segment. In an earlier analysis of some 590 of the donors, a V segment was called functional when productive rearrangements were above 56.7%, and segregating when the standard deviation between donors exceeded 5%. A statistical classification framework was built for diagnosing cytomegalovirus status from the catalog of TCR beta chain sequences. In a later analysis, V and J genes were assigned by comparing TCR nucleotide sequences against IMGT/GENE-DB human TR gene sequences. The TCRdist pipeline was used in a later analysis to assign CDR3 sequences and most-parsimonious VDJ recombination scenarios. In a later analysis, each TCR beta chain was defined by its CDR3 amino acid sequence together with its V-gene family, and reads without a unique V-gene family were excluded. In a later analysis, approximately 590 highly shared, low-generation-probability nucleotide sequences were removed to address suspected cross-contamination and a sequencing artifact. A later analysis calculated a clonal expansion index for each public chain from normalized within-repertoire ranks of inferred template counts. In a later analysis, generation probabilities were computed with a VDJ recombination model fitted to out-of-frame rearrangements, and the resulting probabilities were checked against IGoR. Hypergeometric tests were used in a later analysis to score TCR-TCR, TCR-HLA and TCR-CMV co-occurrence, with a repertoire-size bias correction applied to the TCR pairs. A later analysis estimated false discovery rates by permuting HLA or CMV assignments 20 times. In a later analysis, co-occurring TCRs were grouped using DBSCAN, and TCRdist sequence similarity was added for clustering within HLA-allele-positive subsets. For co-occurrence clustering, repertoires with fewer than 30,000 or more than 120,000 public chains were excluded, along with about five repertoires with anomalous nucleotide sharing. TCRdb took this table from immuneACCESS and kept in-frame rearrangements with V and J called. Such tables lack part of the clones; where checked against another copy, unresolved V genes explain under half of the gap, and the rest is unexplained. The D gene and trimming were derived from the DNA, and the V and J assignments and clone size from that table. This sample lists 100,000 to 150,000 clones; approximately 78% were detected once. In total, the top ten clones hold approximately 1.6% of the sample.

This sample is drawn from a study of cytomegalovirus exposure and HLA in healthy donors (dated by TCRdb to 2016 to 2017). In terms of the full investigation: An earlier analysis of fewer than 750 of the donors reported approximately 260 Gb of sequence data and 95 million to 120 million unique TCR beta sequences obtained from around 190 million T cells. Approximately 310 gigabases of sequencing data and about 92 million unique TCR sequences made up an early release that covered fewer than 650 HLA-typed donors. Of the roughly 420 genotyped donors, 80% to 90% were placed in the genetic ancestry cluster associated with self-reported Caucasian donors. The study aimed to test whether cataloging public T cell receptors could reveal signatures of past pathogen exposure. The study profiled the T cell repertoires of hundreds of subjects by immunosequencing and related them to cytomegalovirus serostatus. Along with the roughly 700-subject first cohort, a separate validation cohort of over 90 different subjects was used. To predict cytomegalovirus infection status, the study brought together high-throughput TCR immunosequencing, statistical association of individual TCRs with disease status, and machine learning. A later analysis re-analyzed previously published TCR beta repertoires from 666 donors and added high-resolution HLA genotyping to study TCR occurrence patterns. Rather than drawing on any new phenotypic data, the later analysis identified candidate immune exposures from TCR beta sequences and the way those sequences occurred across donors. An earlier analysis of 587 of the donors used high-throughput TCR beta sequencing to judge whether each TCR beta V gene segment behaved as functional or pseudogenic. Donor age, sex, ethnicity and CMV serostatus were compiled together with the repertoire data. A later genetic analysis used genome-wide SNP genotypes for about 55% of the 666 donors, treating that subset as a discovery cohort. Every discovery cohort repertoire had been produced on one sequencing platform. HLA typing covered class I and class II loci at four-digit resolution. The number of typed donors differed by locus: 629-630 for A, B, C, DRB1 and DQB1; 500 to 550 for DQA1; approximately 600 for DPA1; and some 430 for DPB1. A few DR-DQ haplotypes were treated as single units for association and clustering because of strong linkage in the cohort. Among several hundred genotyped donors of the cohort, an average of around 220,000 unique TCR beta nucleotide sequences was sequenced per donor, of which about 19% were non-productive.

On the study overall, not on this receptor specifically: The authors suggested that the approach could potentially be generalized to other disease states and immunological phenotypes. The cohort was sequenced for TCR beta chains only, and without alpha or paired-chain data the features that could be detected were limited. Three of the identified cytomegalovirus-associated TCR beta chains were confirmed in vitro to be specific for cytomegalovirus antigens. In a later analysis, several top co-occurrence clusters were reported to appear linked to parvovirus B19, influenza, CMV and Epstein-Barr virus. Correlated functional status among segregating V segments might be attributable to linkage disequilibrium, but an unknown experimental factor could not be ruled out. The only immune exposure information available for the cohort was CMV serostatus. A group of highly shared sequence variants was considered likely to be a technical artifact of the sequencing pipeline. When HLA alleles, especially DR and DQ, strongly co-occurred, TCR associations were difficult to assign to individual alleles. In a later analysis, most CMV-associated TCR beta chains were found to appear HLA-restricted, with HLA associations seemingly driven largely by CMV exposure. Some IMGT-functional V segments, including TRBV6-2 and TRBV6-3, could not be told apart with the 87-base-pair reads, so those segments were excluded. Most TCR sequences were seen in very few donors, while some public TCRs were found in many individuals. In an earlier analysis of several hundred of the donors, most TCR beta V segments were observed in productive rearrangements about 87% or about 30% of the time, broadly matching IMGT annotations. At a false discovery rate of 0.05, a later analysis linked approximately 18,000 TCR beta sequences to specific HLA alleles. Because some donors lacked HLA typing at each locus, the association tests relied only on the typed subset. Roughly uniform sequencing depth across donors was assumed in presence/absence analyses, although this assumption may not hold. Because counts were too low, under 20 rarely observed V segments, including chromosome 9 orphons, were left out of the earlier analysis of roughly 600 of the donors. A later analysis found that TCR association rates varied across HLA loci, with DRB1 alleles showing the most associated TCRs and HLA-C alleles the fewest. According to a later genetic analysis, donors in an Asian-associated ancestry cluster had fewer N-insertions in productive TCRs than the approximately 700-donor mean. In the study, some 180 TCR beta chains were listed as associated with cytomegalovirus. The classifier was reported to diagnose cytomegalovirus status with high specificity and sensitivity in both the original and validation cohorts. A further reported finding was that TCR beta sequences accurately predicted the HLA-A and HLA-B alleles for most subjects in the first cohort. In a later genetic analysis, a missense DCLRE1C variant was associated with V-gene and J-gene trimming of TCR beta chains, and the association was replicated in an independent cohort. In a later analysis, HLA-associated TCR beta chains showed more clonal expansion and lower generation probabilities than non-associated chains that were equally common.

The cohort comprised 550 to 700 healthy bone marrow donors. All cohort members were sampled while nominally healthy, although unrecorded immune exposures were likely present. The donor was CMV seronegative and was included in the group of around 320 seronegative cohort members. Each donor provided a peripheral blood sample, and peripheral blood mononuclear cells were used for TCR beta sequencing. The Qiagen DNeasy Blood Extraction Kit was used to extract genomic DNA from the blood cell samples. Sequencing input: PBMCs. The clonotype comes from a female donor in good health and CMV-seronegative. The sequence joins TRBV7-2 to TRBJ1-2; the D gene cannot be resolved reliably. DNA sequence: TGTGCCAGCAGCTTAATGTTCGCGTCTACTAACTATGGCTACACCTTC. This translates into CASSLMFASTNYGYTF.